This T cell receptor (beta chain) was sequenced for a study of yellow fever vaccine responses in identical twins. One entry per CDR3 protein results from TCRdb running MiXCR on the RT-PCR reads. The data contain fewer than 4,000 distinct CDR3 sequences, over 65% of them seen just once; the ten biggest clones take up 2.5% to 3%. Losses at the gene ends were 4 bases for V and 0 bases for J; bases not matched to a gene: 5. The length of the CDR3 is 16 residues. Germline lookup yields CDR1 ENHRY and CDR2 SYGVKD. This clonotype was seen once. The sequence was collected from a woman younger than 30 who received the yellow fever vaccine. The sample here was T cells from blood (PBMCs), unsorted or a sorted subset (not recorded which), taken before or after yellow fever vaccination (not recorded which). The gene calls are TRBV10-3 and TRBJ2-3, with 9 positions matching TRBD1. CDR3 protein: CAISATGTGSTDTQYF. The CDR3 region has the DNA TGTGCCATCAGTGCGACCGGGACAGGGAGCACAGATACGCAGTATTTT.